This T cell receptor beta chain was profiled in a study of T cells in tumors after PD-1 blockade. Study-level background: Either cemiplimab 350 mg every 2 weeks or pembrolizumab 200 mg every 3 weeks was given. A subset received ongoing vismodegib 150 mg daily alongside anti-PD-1 therapy. On average, peripheral blood gave under 150,000 TCR templates and 35,000 to 40,000 unique clonotypes.

The CDR3 runs 13 residues. In germline, CDR1 is ENHRY, CDR2 SYGVKD. V lost 0 bases, J lost 3 bases, and 3 bases lay in between. Findings and limits, study-wide: About 41% of tumor TCR clonotypes were also found in blood.

The table came from immunoSEQ multiplex PCR; TCRdb's copy has only in-frame clones and leaves some out. The repertoire holds roughly 49,000 clones, approximately 81% seen once, with just over 4% in the top ten. A word on this clone: Its antigen remains unknown.

The sample was PBMCs, taken before anti-PD-1 treatment. The V gene is TRBV10-3, the J gene TRBJ2-1, with D uncertain. This receptor was obtained from a human donor with basal cell carcinoma. CDR3 sequence: CAISESGYNEQFF. CDR3 sequence (DNA): TGTGCCATCAGTGAGTCCGGCTACAATGAGCAGTTCTTC.